Each of the 29 T cell receptor beta chains below was sequenced from the same sample in a study of blood T cell repertoires in COVID-19. TCRdb's copy holds only in-frame clones and misses some; the assay was immunoSEQ multiplex PCR. The table has under 150,000 clones, around 63% seen once. Material: peripheral blood. The receptors originated from a woman between 70 and 85 years old with acute or convalescent COVID-19.

This chain uses TRBV15 with TRBJ2-5; TRBD1 matches at 8 bases. The CDR3 length is 16 residues. V was pared by 0 bases and J by 5 bases, with 8 bases of the junction left unmatched. The germline CDR1 and CDR2 sequences are LNHNV and YYDKDF (reference sequence). CDR3 sequence: CATSRDRGQGRETQYF. The CDR3 coding sequence is TGTGCCACCAGCAGAGATAGAGGACAGGGCCGGGAGACCCAGTACTTC.

J is TRBJ1-2 and V is TRBV9; D is uncertain. The V end lost 3 bases, the J end lost 6 bases, and 15 bases lay between the germline ends. The CDR3 contains 14 residues. The germline CDR1 and CDR2 sequences are SGDLS and YYNGEE. The CDR3 DNA follows: TGTGCCAGCAGCGCCACCCCCCGGGAAAATGGCTACACCTTC. It yields the protein CASSATPRENGYTF.

The V gene is TRBV10-1, the J gene TRBJ1-6; D unresolved. V was shortened by 5 bases and J by 8 bases, with 13 bases between the two germline ends. Looked up from germline, CDR1 is WNHNN and CDR2 is SYGVQD (reference sequence). The CDR3 contains 14 residues. The CDR3 loop reads CASSLSRRDSPLHF. The CDR3 nucleotides read TGCGCCAGCAGTCTGTCCAGGAGGGATTCACCCCTCCACTTT.

This clone was seen only a few times. Other DNA sequences in the sample encode the same CDR3. This chain connects TRBV28 to TRBJ2-6; TRBD1 might be the D (7 bases). Germline V gene lookup returns CDR1 MDHEN and CDR2 SYDVKM. The CDR3 loop spans 15 amino acids. V was trimmed by 8 bases and J by 4 bases, leaving 15 bases between them. In DNA form, the CDR3 reads TGTGCCAGCTCCCTGGAGGGGGCCGGGGCCAACGTCCTGACTTTC. Translated: CASSLEGAGANVLTF.

This clone turned up a few times. This chain links TRBV7-2 with TRBJ2-5, with 8 bases that match TRBD1. Germline CDR1 is SGHTA and CDR2 is FQGNSA. Unmatched junction bases numbered 5, after V lost 1 base and J lost 4 bases. This CDR3 is 15 amino acids long. Written as DNA, the CDR3 is TGTGCCAGCAGCTTAGGGACAGGGCTTGGAGAGACCCAGTACTTC. It codes for CASSLGTGLGETQYF.

V is TRBV3-1 (or the pseudogene TRBV3-2) and J is TRBJ2-2; 8 bases line up with TRBD2. The V and J ends lost 1 base and 4 bases, in that order; junction bases with no gene match: 5. The CDR3 loop spans 16 amino acids. Germline lookup yields CDR1 LGHDT and CDR2 YNNKEL (reference sequence). Written as DNA, the CDR3 is TGTGCCAGCAGCCAAGCGGGGGGGTCGAGCACCGGGGAGCTGTTTTTT. This translates into CASSQAGGSSTGELFF.

V is TRBV5-5 and J is TRBJ1-4, with D possibly being TRBD1 (5 bases). There are 13 residues in the CDR3. Germline V gene lookup returns CDR1 SGHKS and CDR2 YYEKEE (reference sequence). V gave up 0 bases and J gave up 7 bases, with 7 bases separating them. Here the CDR3 reads CASSLEGVEKLFF. CDR3 DNA sequence: TGTGCCAGCAGCTTGGAAGGGGTTGAAAAACTGTTTTTT.

The chain recombines TRBV5-6 with TRBJ2-2; D gene unclear. Germline CDR1 is SGHDT and CDR2 is YYEEEE. Deletions cut 3 bases from V and 1 base from J, with 7 bases between. CDR3 length: 14 residues. CDR3: CASSYFRNTGELFF. Here the CDR3 DNA reads TGTGCCAGCAGCTATTTTAGGAACACCGGGGAGCTGTTTTTT.

V is TRBV11-3 and J is TRBJ1-2; 10 bases are a match to TRBD1. From germline, CDR1 is SGHNT and CDR2 YENEEA. The CDR3 is 15 residues long. V trimming: 6 bases; J trimming: 4 bases; junction bases outside the gene matches: 8. The CDR3 reads CASSCMTGGGYGYTF. CDR3 DNA sequence: TGTGCCAGCAGTTGTATGACAGGGGGCGGCTATGGCTACACCTTC. The whole variable domain, filled in from reference TRBV11-3 and TRBJ1-2, reads EAGVVQSPRYKIIEKKQPVAFWCNPISGHNTLYWYLQNLGQGPELLIRYENEEAVDDSQLPKDRFSAERLKGVDSTLKIQPAELGDSAVYLCASSCMTGGGYGYTFGSGTRLTVV.

V gene TRBV7-9 combines with J gene TRBJ2-3, with 12 bases identical to TRBD2. The CDR3 extends over 17 amino acids. V trimming: 1 base; J trimming: 7 bases; junction bases outside the gene matches: 9. Germline-derived CDR1 and CDR2 are SEHNR and FQNEAQ (reference sequence). The CDR3 DNA reads TGTGCCAGCAGCTTAGGAGGACTAGCGGGGAAGGAATATACGCAGTATTTT. It yields the protein CASSLGGLAGKEYTQYF.

V and J are TRBV29-1 and TRBJ1-5; D may be TRBD1 (5 bases). Germline CDR1 SQVTM, CDR2 ANQGSEA. The CDR3 sequence is 13 residues long. The V and J ends lost 6 bases and 2 bases respectively, with 11 bases between them. CDR3 region: CSVGLVGNQPQHF. For the CDR3, the DNA is TGCAGCGTGGGGCTGGTGGGCAATCAGCCCCAGCATTTT.

The rearrangement links TRBV5-1 to TRBJ2-6, with D possibly being TRBD2 (6 bases). The CDR3 loop spans 15 amino acids. Trimming removed 4 bases from V and 4 bases from J, with 12 bases in between. The germline V gene encodes CDR1 SGHRS and CDR2 YFSETQ. CDR3 loop: CASSAGFAGANVLTF. Here the CDR3 DNA reads TGCGCCAGCAGCGCGGGATTCGCCGGGGCCAACGTCCTGACTTTC.

This clone occurred a few times. V is TRBV28 and J is TRBJ1-4; the D gene is possibly TRBD1 (5 bases). This CDR3 has 14 residues. Per germline, CDR1 MDHEN and CDR2 SYDVKM. The V end lost 6 bases, the J end lost 0 bases, and 8 bases lay between the germline ends. CDR3 amino acids: CASSDSSTNEKLFF. In nucleotides, the CDR3 is TGTGCCAGCAGCGACAGCTCAACTAATGAAAAACTGTTTTTT.

The genes are TRBV6-5 and TRBJ2-7; 9 bases agree with TRBD1. V was pared by 0 bases and J by 5 bases, with 5 bases of the junction left unmatched. Germline CDR1 and CDR2: MNHEY and SVGAGI. The CDR3 loop spans 15 amino acids. As DNA, the CDR3 is TGTGCCAGCAGTTACTCGGGACAGGGCATCGACGAGCAGTACTTC. It translates to CASSYSGQGIDEQYF.

This chain connects TRBV7-2 to TRBJ2-7; 10 nucleotides agree with TRBD1. Germline CDR1 and CDR2: SGHTA and FQGNSA. V shed 0 bases and J 4 bases; nucleotides not matched to a gene: 6. The CDR3 has 16 amino acids. The CDR3 DNA follows: TGTGCCAGCAGCTTAGCGGGGGGGACAGGGGTATACGAGCAGTACTTC. This codes for CASSLAGGTGVYEQYF.

V gene TRBV27 combines with J gene TRBJ2-7, with a tentative D call TRBD1 (6 bases). The V gene lost 0 bases and the J gene lost 0 bases, with 6 bases spanning the gap. The V gene's germline CDR1 is MNHEY and CDR2 SMNVEV (reference sequence). The CDR3 is 14 residues long. The CDR3 reads CASSLSGASYEQYF. CDR3 bases: TGTGCCAGCAGTTTATCGGGGGCCTCCTACGAGCAGTACTTC.

This clone was found once. The chain combines TRBV30 with TRBJ1-4; TRBD1 matches 7 bases. V trimming: 0 bases; J trimming: 4 bases; junction bases outside the gene matches: 2. CDR3 size: 14 residues. Per the germline V gene, CDR1 is GTSNPN and CDR2 is SVGIG (reference sequence). CDR3 in amino acids: CAWSVGQSNEKLFF. DNA of the CDR3: TGTGCCTGGAGTGTGGGACAGAGTAATGAAAAACTGTTTTTT.

This clone was seen a handful of times. V gene TRBV19 combines with J gene TRBJ2-4, with 7 bases aligning to TRBD2. The CDR3 contains 16 residues. The germline V gene encodes CDR1 LNHDA and CDR2 SQIVND (reference sequence). The V and J ends lost 5 bases and 4 bases, in that order; junction bases with no gene match: 11. This CDR3 is CASSLPGGGVKNIQYF. In DNA form, the CDR3 reads TGTGCCAGTAGTCTCCCGGGTGGGGGGGTAAAAAACATTCAGTACTTC.

This clone was seen once. The V gene is TRBV11-2, the J gene TRBJ2-6; no clear D. Looked up from germline, CDR1 is SGHAT and CDR2 is FQNNGV. CDR3 length: 16 amino acids. Trimming stripped 3 bases from V and 3 bases from J, with 12 bases between. The CDR3 protein is CASSFSTRSGANVLTF. DNA of the CDR3: TGTGCCAGCAGCTTCTCTACACGGAGTGGGGCCAACGTCCTGACTTTC. Full variable domain (rest looked up from reference TRBV11-2 and TRBJ2-6): EAGVAQSPRYKIIEKRQSVAFWCNPISGHATLYWYQQILGQGPKLLIQFQNNGVVDDSQLPKDRFSAERLKGVDSTLKIQPAKLEDSAVYLCASSFSTRSGANVLTFGAGSRLTVL.

The gene calls are TRBV29-1 and TRBJ2-5; D is possibly TRBD1 (5 bases). The ends were cut back, 4 bases at V and 5 bases at J, with 14 bases in the middle. CDR3 length equals 13 residues. Germline CDR1 is SQVTM and CDR2 is ANQGSEA. The CDR3 DNA reads as TGCAGCGTTGTCATAGGGGCGGACGAGACCCAGTACTTC. Translated, it gives CSVVIGADETQYF.

This chain connects TRBV6-5 to TRBJ2-7; 10 bases match TRBD1. From germline, CDR1 is MNHEY and CDR2 SVGAGI. The J segment lost 4 bases and the V segment lost 5 bases, leaving 8 bases of the junction unmatched. CDR3 length: 15 amino acids. The CDR3 loop is CASSRGTGVGYEQYF. The CDR3 nucleotides are TGTGCCAGCAGTAGAGGGACAGGGGTCGGTTACGAGCAGTACTTC.

The chain couples TRBV29-1 to TRBJ1-1, with unresolved D. The V and J ends lost 2 bases and 0 bases respectively, with 7 bases between them. Looked up from germline, CDR1 is SQVTM and CDR2 is ANQGSEA. This CDR3 is 13 amino acids long. Here the CDR3 reads CSVEISMNTEAFF. The CDR3 coding sequence is TGCAGCGTTGAAATCAGTATGAACACTGAAGCTTTCTTT.

This clone was observed a few times. The chain employs TRBV12-3 or TRBV12-4 and TRBJ1-1; the match to TRBD1 covers 9 bases. This CDR3 has 13 amino acids. With 5 bases clipped from V and 8 bases from J, the junction kept 6 bases outside the gene matches. The CDR3 is CASSPGQGKEAFF. The CDR3 region has the DNA TGTGCCAGCAGTCCTGGACAGGGGAAAGAAGCTTTCTTT.

This clone was observed a handful of times. V is TRBV9 and J is TRBJ1-6; maybe TRBD1 (5 bases). This CDR3 region has 14 residues. The V gene's germline CDR1 is SGDLS and CDR2 YYNGEE. V lost 4 bases to trimming and J lost 8 bases, with 13 bases between them. DNA of the CDR3: TGTGCCAGCAGCTTGGGGCAGGAATATTCACCCCTCCACTTT. Encoded protein: CASSLGQEYSPLHF.

The genes are TRBV19 and TRBJ2-5; D is possibly TRBD1 (6 bases). Per germline, CDR1 LNHDA and CDR2 SQIVND (reference sequence). The V gene lost 5 bases and the J gene lost 3 bases, with 16 bases spanning the gap. This CDR3 is built from 15 residues. Here the CDR3 reads CASSRDSPGEETQYF. CDR3 nucleotide sequence: TGTGCCAGTAGTCGTGACTCCCCAGGGGAAGAGACCCAGTACTTC.

The chain employs TRBV14 and TRBJ2-7; the match to TRBD2 covers 13 bases. Trimming took 3 bases from V and 2 from J; bases not matched to a gene: 4. The CDR3 covers 16 residues. The germline V gene has CDR1 SGHDN and CDR2 FVKESK. CDR3 sequence: CASSQAGTSGTYEQYF. CDR3 DNA sequence: TGTGCCAGCAGCCAGGCCGGGACTAGCGGGACCTACGAGCAGTACTTC.

This clone was detected a few times. CDR3 protein: CASSITGTGAYGYTF. The DNA of the CDR3 is TGTGCCAGCAGCATAACCGGGACAGGGGCCTATGGCTACACCTTC. V is TRBV6-5 and J is TRBJ1-2; 10 bases align to TRBD1. V lost 6 bases and J lost 4; bases outside the gene matches: 8. The germline CDR1 and CDR2 sequences are MNHEY and SVGAGI. This CDR3 comprises 15 residues.

A single count supports this clone. The chain couples TRBV27 to TRBJ2-3, with 9 bases lining up with TRBD2. Germline V lookup: CDR1 MNHEY, CDR2 SMNVEV (reference sequence). The trim removed 6 bases at V and 2 bases at J, leaving 6 bases unmatched. The CDR3 sequence is 15 residues long. CDR3 sequence reads: CASRSTSGYTDTQYF. CDR3 sequence (DNA): TGTGCCAGCAGATCAACTAGCGGGTACACAGATACGCAGTATTTT.

This chain links TRBV7-8 with TRBJ2-6, with 8 bases identical to TRBD1. The ends lost 5 bases at V and 2 bases at J; junction bases unmatched: 14. CDR3 size: 19 residues. Germline V gives CDR1 SGHVS, CDR2 FQNEAQ. The CDR3: CASSLREGQGAAGANVLTF. The CDR3 nucleotides are TGTGCCAGCAGCCTGAGAGAAGGCCAGGGGGCGGCTGGGGCCAACGTCCTGACTTTC.